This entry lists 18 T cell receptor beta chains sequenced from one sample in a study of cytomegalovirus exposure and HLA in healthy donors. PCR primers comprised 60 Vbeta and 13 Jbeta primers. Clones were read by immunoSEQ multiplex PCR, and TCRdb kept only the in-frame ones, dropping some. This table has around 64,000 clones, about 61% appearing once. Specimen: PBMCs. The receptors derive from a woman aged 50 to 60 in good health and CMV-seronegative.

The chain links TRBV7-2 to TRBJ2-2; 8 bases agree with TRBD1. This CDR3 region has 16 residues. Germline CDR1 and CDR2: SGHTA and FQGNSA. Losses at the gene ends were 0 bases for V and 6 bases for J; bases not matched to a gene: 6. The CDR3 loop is CASSLASGQAAGELFF. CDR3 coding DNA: TGTGCCAGCAGCTTAGCTTCGGGACAGGCGGCCGGGGAGCTGTTTTTT.

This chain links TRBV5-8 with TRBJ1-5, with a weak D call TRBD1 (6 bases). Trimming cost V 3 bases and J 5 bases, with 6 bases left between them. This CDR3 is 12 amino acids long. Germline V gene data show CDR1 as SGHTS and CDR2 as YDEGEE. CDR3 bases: TGTGCCAGCAGCTACAGGGATCAGCCCCAGCATTTT. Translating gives CASSYRDQPQHF.

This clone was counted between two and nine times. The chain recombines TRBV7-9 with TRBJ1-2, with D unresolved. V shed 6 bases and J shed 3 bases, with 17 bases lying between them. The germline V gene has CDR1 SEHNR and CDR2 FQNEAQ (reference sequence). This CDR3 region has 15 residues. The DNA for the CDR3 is TGTGCCAGCAGACTGGCCGGGTTGGGTGACTATGGCTACACCTTC. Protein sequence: CASRLAGLGDYGYTF. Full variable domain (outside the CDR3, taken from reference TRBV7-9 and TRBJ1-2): DTGVSQNPRHKITKRGQNVTFRCDPISEHNRLYWYRQTLGQGPEFLTYFQNEAQLEKSRLLSDRFSAERPKGSFSTLEIQRTEQGDSAMYLCASRLAGLGDYGYTFGSGTRLTVV.

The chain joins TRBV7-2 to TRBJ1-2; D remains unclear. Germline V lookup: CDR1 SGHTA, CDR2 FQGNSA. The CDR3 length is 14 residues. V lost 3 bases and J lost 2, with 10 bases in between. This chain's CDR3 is CASSFSAENYGYTF. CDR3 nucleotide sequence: TGTGCCAGCAGCTTCTCTGCCGAGAACTATGGCTACACCTTC. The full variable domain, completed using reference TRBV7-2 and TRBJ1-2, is GAGVSQSPSNKVTEKGKDVELRCDPISGHTALYWYRQSLGQGLEFLIYFQGNSAPDKSGLPSDRFSAERTGGSVSTLTIQRTQQEDSAVYLCASSFSAENYGYTFGSGTRLTVV.

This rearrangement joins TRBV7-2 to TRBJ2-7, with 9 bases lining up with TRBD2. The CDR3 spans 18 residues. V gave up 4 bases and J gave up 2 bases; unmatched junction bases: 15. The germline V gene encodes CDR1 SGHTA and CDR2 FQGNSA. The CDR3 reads CASSSFLGRASGAYEQYF. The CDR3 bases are TGTGCCAGCAGCTCCTTTTTAGGTAGGGCTAGCGGGGCCTACGAGCAGTACTTC.

The CDR3 loop reads CASSTGSETQYF. CDR3 nucleotide sequence: TGTGCCAGCAGCACAGGGTCGGAGACCCAGTACTTC. The chain carries TRBV5-4 and TRBJ2-5, with a tentative D call TRBD1 (6 bases). From germline, CDR1 is SGHNT and CDR2 YYREEE (reference sequence). The CDR3 loop spans 12 amino acids. V was cut by 4 bases and J by 5 bases, with 9 bases left in between.

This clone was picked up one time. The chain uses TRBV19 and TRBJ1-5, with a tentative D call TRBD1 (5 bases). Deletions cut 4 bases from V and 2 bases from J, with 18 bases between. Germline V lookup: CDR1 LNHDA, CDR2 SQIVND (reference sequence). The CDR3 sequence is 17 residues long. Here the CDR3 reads CASSRPPGLGGNQPQHF. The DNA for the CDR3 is TGTGCCAGTAGTAGACCTCCAGGGTTGGGTGGCAATCAGCCCCAGCATTTT.

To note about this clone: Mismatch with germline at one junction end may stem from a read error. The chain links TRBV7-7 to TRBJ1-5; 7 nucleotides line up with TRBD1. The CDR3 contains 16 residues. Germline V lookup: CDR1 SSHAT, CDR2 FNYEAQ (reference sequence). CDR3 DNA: TGTGCTAGCAGCATAGGACAGGCCTATAGCAATCAGCCCCAGCATTTT. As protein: CASSIGQAYSNQPQHF.

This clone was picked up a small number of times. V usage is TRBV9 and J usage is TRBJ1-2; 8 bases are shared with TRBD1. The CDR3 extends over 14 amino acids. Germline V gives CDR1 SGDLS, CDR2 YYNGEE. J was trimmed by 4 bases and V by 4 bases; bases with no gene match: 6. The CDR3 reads CASSTGQGAYGYTF. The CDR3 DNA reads TGTGCCAGCAGCACCGGACAGGGTGCCTATGGCTACACCTTC.

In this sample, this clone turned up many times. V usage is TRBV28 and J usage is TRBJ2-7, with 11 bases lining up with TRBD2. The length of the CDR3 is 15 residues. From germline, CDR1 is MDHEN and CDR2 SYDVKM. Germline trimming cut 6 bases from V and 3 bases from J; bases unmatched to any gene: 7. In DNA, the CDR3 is TGTGCCAGCAGCGTAGCGGGAGGGCCATTCTACGAGCAGTACTTC. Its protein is CASSVAGGPFYEQYF.

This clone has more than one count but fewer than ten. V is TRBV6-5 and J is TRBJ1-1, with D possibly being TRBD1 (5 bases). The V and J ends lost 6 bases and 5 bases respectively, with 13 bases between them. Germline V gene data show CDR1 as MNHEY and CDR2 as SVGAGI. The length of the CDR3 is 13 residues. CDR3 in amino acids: CASRTSGYTEAFF. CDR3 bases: TGTGCCAGCAGAACCTCAGGGTATACTGAAGCTTTCTTT.

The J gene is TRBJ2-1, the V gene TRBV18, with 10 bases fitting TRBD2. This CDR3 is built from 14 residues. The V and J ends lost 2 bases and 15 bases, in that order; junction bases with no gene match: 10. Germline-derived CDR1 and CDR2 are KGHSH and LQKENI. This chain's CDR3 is CASSPSPSGSGLFF. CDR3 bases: TGTGCCAGCTCACCATCCCCTAGCGGGAGCGGGTTGTTCTTC.

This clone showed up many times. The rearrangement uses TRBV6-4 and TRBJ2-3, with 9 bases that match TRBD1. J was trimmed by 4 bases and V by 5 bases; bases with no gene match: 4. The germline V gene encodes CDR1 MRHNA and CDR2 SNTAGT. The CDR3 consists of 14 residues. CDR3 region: CASSPRQGADTQYF. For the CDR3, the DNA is TGTGCCAGCAGTCCCCGACAGGGGGCAGATACGCAGTATTTT.

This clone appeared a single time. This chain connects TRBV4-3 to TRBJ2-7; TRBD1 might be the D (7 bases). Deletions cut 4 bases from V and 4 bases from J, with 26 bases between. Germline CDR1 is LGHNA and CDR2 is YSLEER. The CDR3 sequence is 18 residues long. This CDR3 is CASSRALTSGGRPYEQYF. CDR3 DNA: TGCGCCAGCAGCCGAGCGCTAACCTCAGGGGGGAGACCGTACGAGCAGTACTTC.

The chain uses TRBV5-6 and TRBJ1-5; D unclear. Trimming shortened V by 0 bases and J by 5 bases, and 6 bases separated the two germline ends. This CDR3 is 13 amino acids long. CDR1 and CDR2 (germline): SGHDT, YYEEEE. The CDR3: CASSLEPDQPQHF. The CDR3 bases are TGTGCCAGCAGCTTGGAACCGGATCAGCCCCAGCATTTT.

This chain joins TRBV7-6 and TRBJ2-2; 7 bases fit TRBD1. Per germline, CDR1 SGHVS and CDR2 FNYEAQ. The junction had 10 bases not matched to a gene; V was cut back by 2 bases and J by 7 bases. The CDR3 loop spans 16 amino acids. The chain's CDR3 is CASSLFINRGDGELFF. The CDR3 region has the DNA TGTGCCAGCAGCTTATTCATTAACAGGGGAGACGGGGAGCTGTTTTTT.

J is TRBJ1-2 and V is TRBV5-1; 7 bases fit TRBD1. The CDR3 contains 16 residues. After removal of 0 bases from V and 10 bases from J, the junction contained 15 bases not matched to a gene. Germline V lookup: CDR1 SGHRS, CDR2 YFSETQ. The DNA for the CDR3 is TGCGCCAGCAGCTTGGGCCCGTTGTTAGGGACAGCGTACTACACCTTC. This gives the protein CASSLGPLLGTAYYTF.

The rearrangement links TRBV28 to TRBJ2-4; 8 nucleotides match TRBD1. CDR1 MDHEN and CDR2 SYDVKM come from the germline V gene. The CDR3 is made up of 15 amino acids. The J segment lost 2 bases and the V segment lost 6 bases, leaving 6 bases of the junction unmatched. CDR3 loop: CASSPGGWTKNIQYF. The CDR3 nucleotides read TGTGCCAGCAGCCCAGGGGGCTGGACCAAAAACATTCAGTACTTC.